The 7 T cell receptor beta chains given below trace back to one sample, sequenced in a study of T cell responses to AZD1222 COVID-19 vaccine (dated by TCRdb to the early 2020s). The time point label for this specimen denotes: baseline before first vaccination. Libraries were prepared through the immunoSEQ multiplex PCR assay. The immuneACCESS repertoire file appears here via TCRdb, limited to in-frame rearrangements. These files lack a portion of the clones; in checked studies, under half of the deficit traces to unresolved V genes, and the cause of the others is not known. Within this sample are fewer than 200,000 clones, with around 92% of them counted one time only. The ten most abundant clones make up roughly 10% of the sample. Sample: peripheral blood, taken on day 0 of AZD1222 vaccination. Receptors originate from an adult in good health.

The CDR3 coding sequence is TGTGCCAGTAGCCAGGTTCCGTCCCCCACAGATACGCAGTATTTT. Translation: CASSQVPSPTDTQYF. The rearrangement uses TRBV19 and TRBJ2-3; D gene uncertain. V was trimmed by 6 bases and J by 2 bases, leaving 15 bases between them. CDR3 length equals 15 residues. CDR1 is LNHDA, CDR2 SQIVND, per germline (reference sequence). The complete variable domain, with remaining parts taken from reference TRBV19 and TRBJ2-3, reads DGGITQSPKYLFRKEGQNVTLSCEQNLNHDAMYWYRQDPGQGLRLIYYSQIVNDFQKGDIAEGYSVSREKKESFPLTVTSAQKNPTAFYLCASSQVPSPTDTQYFGPGTRLTVL.

V usage is TRBV2 and J usage is TRBJ2-6; D is undetermined. The germline V gene has CDR1 SNHLY and CDR2 FYNNEI. V gave up 6 bases and J gave up 1 base, with 7 bases separating them. This CDR3 is 14 amino acids long. The CDR3 spells CASRLTSGANVLTF. DNA for the CDR3: TGTGCCAGCAGGCTGACATCTGGGGCCAACGTCCTGACTTTC. Complete variable domain (other parts from reference TRBV2 and TRBJ2-6): EPEVTQTPSHQVTQMGQEVILRCVPISNHLYFYWYRQILGQKVEFLVSFYNNEISEKSEIFDDQFSVERPDGSNFTLKIRSTKLEDSAMYFCASRLTSGANVLTFGAGSRLTVL.

CDR3 DNA sequence: TGTGCCAGTAGTCGGACAGGGAATTTCTCACCCCTCCACTTT. Protein: CASSRTGNFSPLHF. The rearrangement uses TRBV19 and TRBJ1-6, with 8 bases aligning to TRBD1. V gave up 5 bases and J gave up 10 bases; unmatched junction bases: 7. CDR1 and CDR2 from the germline V gene are LNHDA and SQIVND (reference sequence). The CDR3 consists of 14 residues.

The gene calls are TRBV6-5 and TRBJ2-7, with TRBD1 matching over 7 bases. The germline V gene encodes CDR1 MNHEY and CDR2 SVGAGI. Trimming at V came to 4 bases and at J to 6 bases, leaving 6 bases not matched to a gene. The CDR3 consists of 13 residues. The CDR3 loop reads CASSFDRAGEQYF. In nucleotides, the CDR3 is TGTGCCAGCAGTTTCGACAGGGCCGGCGAGCAGTACTTC.

The rearrangement uses TRBV4-2 and TRBJ2-7; 11 bases are shared with TRBD2. V shed 3 bases and J 2 bases; nucleotides not matched to a gene: 6. The germline gives CDR1 LGHNA, CDR2 YNFKEQ. CDR3 length: 16 residues. The CDR3 region has the DNA TGTGCCAGCAGCCAGTACGGGACTAGCGGAACCTACGAGCAGTACGTC. It specifies CASSQYGTSGTYEQYV.

This clone was found once. The chain carries TRBV24-1 and TRBJ2-3; D gene uncertain. There are 14 residues in the CDR3. V was clipped by 4 bases and J by 4 bases, with 11 bases between them. Germline CDR1 KGHDR, CDR2 SFDVKD. The CDR3 DNA follows: TGTGCCACCAGTGACCCCGGGCCGTCAGATACGCAGTATTTT. This sequence encodes CATSDPGPSDTQYF.

The sample holds one count of this clone. V is TRBV7-9 and J is TRBJ2-6; D may be TRBD1 (6 bases). The CDR3 has 18 amino acids. Germline assignment: CDR1 SEHNR and CDR2 FQNEAQ (reference sequence). Deletions cut 4 bases from V and 1 base from J, with 17 bases between. The CDR3: CASSSSQLTGSGANVLTF. The CDR3 DNA sequence: TGTGCCAGCAGCTCCTCTCAGTTGACAGGATCTGGGGCCAACGTCCTGACTTTC.